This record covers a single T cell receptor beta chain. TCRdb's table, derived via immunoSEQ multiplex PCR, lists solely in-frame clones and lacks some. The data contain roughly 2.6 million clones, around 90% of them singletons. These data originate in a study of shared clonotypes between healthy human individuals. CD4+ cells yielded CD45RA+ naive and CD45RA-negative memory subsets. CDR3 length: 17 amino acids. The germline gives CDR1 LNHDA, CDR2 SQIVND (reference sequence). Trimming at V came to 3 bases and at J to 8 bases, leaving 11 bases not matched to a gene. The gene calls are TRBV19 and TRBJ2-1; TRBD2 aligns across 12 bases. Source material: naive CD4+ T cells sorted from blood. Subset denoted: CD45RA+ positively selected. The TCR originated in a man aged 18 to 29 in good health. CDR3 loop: CASSIPPSGRASDEQFF. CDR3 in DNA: TGTGCCAGTAGTATCCCGCCTAGCGGGAGGGCCTCAGATGAGCAGTTCTTC.